This T cell receptor beta chain comes out of a study of blood T cell repertoires in COVID-19. Study in general: Researchers got acute and convalescent COVID-19 samples from the United States, Italy and Spain. Sources were T cells, B-cell-depleted T cells, or PBMCs; the material itself was cDNA or gDNA.

Original handling: Estimation of nucleated cell counts relied on the amplification of reference gene primers. TCRdb's table, derived via immunoSEQ multiplex PCR, lists solely in-frame clones and lacks some. That table is the source of V, J and clone size, and D and trimming were worked out from the DNA. This table holds approximately 210,000 clones, roughly 85% found once. The ends were cut back, 3 bases at V and 5 bases at J, with 22 bases in the middle. This CDR3 contains 17 residues. Germline CDR1 is SGHRS and CDR2 is YFSETQ. Sequencing input: peripheral blood. This sequence joins TRBV5-1 and TRBJ2-3; D might be TRBD2 (6 bases). The TCR sequence derives from a woman aged 80 or over with acute or convalescent COVID-19. The CDR3 nucleotides are TGCGCCAGCAGCTCCGGAACGTGGGGCCGGAGGGTAGATACGCAGTATTTT. Protein: CASSSGTWGRRVDTQYF.